The clone carrying this T cell receptor beta chain has ten or more counts. Its antigen is unidentified. This sample was included in a study of T cells in Graves' hyperthyroidism and ophthalmopathy. Study-wide background: Peripheral blood samples were taken at initial diagnosis, prior to any treatment. General study results and limits: In simple terms, a model built on 13 V-J features told ophthalmopathy apart from stable hyperthyroidism.

TCR beta CDR3 regions were amplified from RNA. The TCR CDR3 first-round RT-PCR relied on the HTBI primer set. TCRdb passed the multiplex PCR reads through MiXCR, listing each CDR3 protein once. Counted here are a few hundred thousand distinct CDR3 sequences, 14% occurring once; the ten biggest clones make up 5.8%. Sequencing used blood. The sequence was collected from a young woman with Graves' hyperthyroidism that later progressed to Graves' ophthalmopathy.

For the CDR3, the DNA is TGTGCCAGCAGACCAGGGTATGGCACAGATACGCAGTATTTT. Residues: CASRPGYGTDTQYF. The rearrangement links TRBV3-1 to TRBJ2-3; TRBD1 is a possible D gene (5 bases). V dropped 6 bases and J dropped 1 base, with 11 bases sitting between them. CDR3 length: 14 residues. The germline V gene encodes CDR1 LGHDT and CDR2 YNNKEL (reference sequence).